This TCR beta chain was retrieved from a study of cytomegalovirus exposure and HLA in healthy donors. Overall study results and limits: Among TCR beta chains, those listed as cytomegalovirus-associated numbered about 160. Reports described diagnosis of cytomegalovirus status by the classifier as highly specific and sensitive.

Primers included in the PCR were 60 Vbeta and 13 Jbeta primers. Clones were sequenced by immunoSEQ multiplex PCR, and TCRdb holds only the in-frame ones, with some missing. The sample records 84,000 or so clones, under 80% being singletons. On this clone: Its antigen is unidentified.

Germline V gene sequence: CDR1 MRHNA, CDR2 SNTAGT. This CDR3 region has 14 residues. J gave up 7 bases and V 3 bases, and 2 bases lay outside the gene matches. What was sequenced was PBMCs. This sequence joins TRBV6-4 and TRBJ1-6, with TRBD1 matching 8 bases. This receptor was identified in a human donor in good health. CDR3 DNA: TGTGCCAGCAGTGAGGACAGGGAAAATTCACCCCTCCACTTT. Protein: CASSEDRENSPLHF.